There are a few counts of the clone carrying this T cell receptor (beta chain). Its antigen remains unidentified. TCRdb's copy holds only in-frame clones and misses some; the assay was immunoSEQ multiplex PCR. The table shows around 150,000 clones, with over 75% occurring only once. These data are taken from a study of cytotoxic CD8 clonotypes in ibrutinib-treated CLL. Study summary: Response samples followed a median around 11 months of treatment, range 6 to 36.

CDR3 length equals 17 residues. The V and J ends lost 11 bases and 6 bases, in that order; junction bases with no gene match: 16. Study-level findings and limits: Higher clonality was seen at ibrutinib response and a return toward baseline at progression.

The chain uses TRBV6-7 and TRBJ1-4, with 12 bases that match TRBD1. TRBV6-7 is classed as an ORF, of uncertain function. The material was PBMCs, obtained after 36 months of ibrutinib treatment. The receptor was derived from a human donor with chronic lymphocytic leukemia. The CDR3 sequence is CADLYGTGGPRYEKLFF. CDR3 bases: TGTGCCGACTTATACGGGACAGGGGGCCCGAGGTATGAAAAACTGTTTTTT.